This TCR beta chain was profiled in a study of cytomegalovirus exposure and HLA in healthy donors. Germline V gene data show CDR1 as GTSNPN and CDR2 as SVGIG (reference sequence). The CDR3 consists of 14 residues. V dropped 7 bases and J dropped 1 base, with 15 bases sitting between them. Regarding this clone: Its target is not known.

Notes on the study in general: The study recorded 164 TCR beta chains that were cytomegalovirus-associated. The study assumed roughly uniform donor sequencing depth for presence/absence analyses. Reportedly, diagnosis of cytomegalovirus status by the classifier showed high specificity and sensitivity.

The PCR ran on 60 Vbeta and 13 Jbeta primers. The method was immunoSEQ multiplex PCR; TCRdb's version includes in-frame clones alone and lacks a portion of them. Of some 120,000 clones in the sample, 65% to 80% were seen once. The receptor was derived from a female donor in good health and CMV-seronegative. Sequencing was performed on PBMCs. V and J are TRBV30 and TRBJ2-3, with a weak D call TRBD1 (5 bases). CDR3 loop: CALYQGVGTDTQYF. The DNA of the CDR3 is TGTGCCTTATATCAGGGTGTTGGCACAGATACGCAGTATTTT. Looking up the rest from reference TRBV30 and TRBJ2-3 gives the full variable domain: SQTIHQWPATLVQPVGSPLSLECTVEGTSNPNLYWYRQAAGRGLQLLFYSVGIGQISSEVPQNLSASRPQDRQFILSSKKLLLSDSGFYLCALYQGVGTDTQYFGPGTRLTVL.